The rows below give T cell receptor beta chains drawn from one sample of a study of tumor-infiltrating lymphocytes in localized non-small cell lung cancer. Using immunoSEQ multiplex PCR, the repertoire was profiled, and TCRdb retains in-frame clones only, with some absent. Counted here are about 8,400 clones, almost 80% occurring once; the ten biggest clones make up more than 10%. Sequenced sample: uninvolved lung tissue not adjacent to the tumor. Receptors originate from a human donor with non-small cell lung cancer. Both conserved end residues are part of each CDR3. Each record gives: clone size, D gene, J gene, V gene, CDR3 protein, CDR3 DNA. A D gene is named only where the DNA matches it firmly. The listing skips clone size in some rows; elsewhere it reads once, few, many or a size class.

>.|TRBD2|TRBJ2-7|TRBV11-2
CASSGGGGSYEQYF
TGTGCCAGCAGCGGAGGCGGGGGGAGCTACGAGCAGTACTTC
>.|.|TRBJ1-1|TRBV2
CASRGTGGTEAFF
TGTGCCAGCAGAGGGACCGGAGGGACTGAAGCTTTCTTT
>large|.|TRBJ2-6|TRBV6-1
CASSEQPPGAGANVLTF
TGTGCCAGCAGTGAACAGCCTCCAGGGGCTGGGGCCAACGTCCTGACTTTC
>.|.|TRBJ2-7|TRBV6-1
CASRRTTDPYEQYF
TGTGCCAGCAGACGAACGACTGACCCCTACGAGCAGTACTTC
>.|.|TRBJ2-3|TRBV11-2
CASSLNADTQYF
TGTGCCAGCAGCTTAAACGCAGATACGCAGTATTTT
>.|.|TRBJ1-2|TRBV28
CASRPQGNYGYTF
TGTGCCAGCAGACCCCAGGGAAACTATGGCTACACCTTC
>.|TRBD1|TRBJ1-5|TRBV4-2
CASSPTGREQPQHF
TGTGCCAGCAGCCCGACAGGGCGGGAGCAGCCCCAGCATTTT
>.|.|TRBJ2-5|TRBV19
CASSIRGLGETQYF
TGTGCCAGTAGTATTCGGGGGCTCGGGGAGACCCAGTACTTC
>.|.|TRBJ2-1|TRBV7-3
CASSLGLASYNEQFF
TGTGCCAGCAGCTTGGGACTCGCATCCTACAATGAGCAGTTCTTC
>.|TRBD1|TRBJ1-1|TRBV6-1
CASSGQGAGEAFF
TGTGCCTCCAGCGGACAGGGGGCTGGTGAAGCTTTCTTT
>.|TRBD1|TRBJ1-2|TRBV20-1
CSATGQAGYTF
TGCAGTGCTACCGGACAGGCGGGCTACACCTTC
>.|.|TRBJ2-7|TRBV10-3
CAISESPLKSGSSYEQYF
TGTGCCATCAGTGAGTCACCCTTAAAGAGCGGCAGCTCCTACGAGCAGTACTTC
>.|TRBD1|TRBJ2-5|TRBV5-1
CASSRTGREETQYF
TGCGCCAGCAGCCGGACAGGTCGAGAAGAGACCCAGTACTTC
>once|.|TRBJ1-4|TRBV28
CASSFEGARSGKLFF
TGTGCCAGCAGTTTTGAAGGGGCCCGGTCTGGGAAACTGTTTTTT
>once|.|TRBJ1-2|TRBV7-9
CASSLEDTRDGYTF
TGTGCCAGCAGCTTAGAGGACACCCGAGATGGCTACACCTTC
>few|.|TRBJ2-1|TRBV9
CASSLYSGSSYNEQFF
TGTGCCAGCAGCCTCTATAGCGGTAGCTCCTACAATGAGCAGTTCTTC
>.|TRBD2|TRBJ2-7|TRBV28
CASSSPPSGLSYEQYF
TGTGCCAGCAGTTCCCCCCCTAGCGGACTCTCCTACGAGCAGTACTTC
>.|.|TRBJ2-7|TRBV27
CASSNRGSPYEQYF
TGTGCCAGCAGCAACCGCGGGTCCCCCTACGAGCAGTACTTC
>.|TRBD2|TRBJ2-3|TRBV27
CASSSARGLAVGDTQYF
TGTGCCAGCAGTTCCGCACGGGGACTAGCGGTGGGGGATACGCAGTATTTT
>.|.|TRBJ2-3|TRBV27
CASPRTLDTDTQYF
TGTGCCAGCCCCAGGACCTTAGACACAGATACGCAGTATTTT
>few|.|TRBJ1-6|TRBV2
CASSVGDSPLHF
TGTGCCAGCAGTGTAGGGGACTCACCCCTCCACTTT
>.|.|TRBJ2-5|TRBV20-1
CSGGSRETQYF
TGCAGTGGGGGTAGTCGGGAGACCCAGTACTTC
>.|.|TRBJ2-3|TRBV28
CASSFVGATDTQYF
TGTGCCAGCAGTTTTGTGGGGGCCACAGATACGCAGTATTTT
>.|.|TRBJ2-2|TRBV11-2
CASSLGTANTGELFF
TGTGCCAGCAGCTTAGGGACTGCAAACACCGGGGAGCTGTTTTTT
>once|.|TRBJ1-1|TRBV30
CAWSVLFDNANTEAFF
TGTGCCTGGAGTGTACTATTCGACAACGCGAACACTGAAGCTTTCTTT
>.|.|TRBJ1-1|TRBV20-1
CSARDTNEAFF
TGCAGTGCTAGAGATACCAATGAAGCTTTCTTT
>once|TRBD1|TRBJ1-5|TRBV30
CAWNNPGQGNQPQHF
TGTGCCTGGAACAACCCGGGACAGGGCAATCAGCCCCAGCATTTT
>.|TRBD2|TRBJ2-2|TRBV2
CASSWTSGRANTGELFF
TGTGCCAGCAGTTGGACTAGCGGGAGGGCAAACACCGGGGAGCTGTTTTTT
>.|.|TRBJ2-2|TRBV9
CASSGQPGVAGELFF
TGTGCCAGCAGCGGGCAGCCAGGGGTTGCCGGGGAGCTGTTTTTT
>.|TRBD2|TRBJ2-1|TRBV19
CASTTTGTSGRNEQFF
TGTGCCAGTACTACTACCGGGACTAGCGGGAGGAATGAGCAGTTCTTC
>once|.|TRBJ1-1|TRBV6-5
CASSYRAEAFF
TGTGCCAGCAGTTACAGGGCTGAAGCTTTCTTT
>.|.|TRBJ1-1|TRBV5-1
CASSLDRMNTEAFF
TGCGCCAGCAGCCTGGACAGAATGAACACTGAAGCTTTCTTT
>.|.|TRBJ2-7|TRBV18
CASSPGDGVMKQYF
TGTGCCAGCTCACCTGGGGACGGAGTGATGAAGCAGTACTTC
>once|.|TRBJ2-1|TRBV28
CASRIYDKNEQFF
TGTGCCAGCAGGATTTACGACAAGAATGAGCAGTTCTTC
>.|TRBD1|TRBJ2-4|TRBV28
CASGTGTAQNIQYF
TGTGCCAGTGGGACCGGGACAGCCCAAAACATTCAGTACTTC
>.|.|TRBJ1-1|TRBV30
CAWSVGGVMNTEAFF
TGTGCCTGGAGTGTAGGGGGGGTCATGAACACTGAAGCTTTCTTT
>.|.|TRBJ2-7|TRBV21-1
CASNSDAGPGRQYF
TGTGCCAGCAACTCTGATGCAGGGCCCGGACGGCAGTACTTC
>.|TRBD2|TRBJ2-1|TRBV19
CASSPLAGPDLSYNEQFF
TGTGCCAGTAGCCCACTAGCGGGACCGGACCTCTCCTACAATGAGCAGTTCTTC
>few|.|TRBJ2-1|TRBV6-6
CASSRGYNEQFF
TGTGCCAGCAGTCGTGGGTACAATGAGCAGTTCTTC
>.|.|TRBJ1-6|TRBV30
CAWSRLRDLYNSPLHF
TGTGCCTGGAGTCGGCTAAGGGATTTGTATAATTCACCCCTCCACTTT
>.|.|TRBJ2-7|TRBV27
CASSLRDEQYF
TGTGCCAGCAGTTTACGGGACGAGCAGTACTTC
>.|.|TRBJ1-2|TRBV7-3
CASSTGPGGGDRGYTF
TGTGCCAGCAGCACCGGGCCGGGGGGCGGCGACCGTGGCTACACCTTC
>.|.|TRBJ2-7|TRBV11-2
CASGSGVVSVYEQYF
TGTGCCAGCGGCTCCGGTGTCGTAAGTGTCTACGAGCAGTACTTC
>.|TRBD1|TRBJ1-5|TRBV7-2
CASSSGTVSNQPQHF
TGTGCCAGCAGCTCCGGGACAGTTAGCAATCAGCCCCAGCATTTT
>.|TRBD2|TRBJ2-7|TRBV5-4
CASSTGLAGMISYEQYF
TGTGCCAGCAGCACAGGACTAGCGGGTATGATCTCCTACGAGCAGTACTTC
>.|TRBD2|TRBJ2-7|TRBV5-1
CASSLIAGSTYEQYF
TGCGCCAGCAGCCTCATAGCGGGAAGTACCTACGAGCAGTACTTC
>.|TRBD1|TRBJ1-1|TRBV11-1
CASSLASDRGPEAFF
TGTGCCAGCAGCTTAGCCTCGGACAGGGGCCCTGAAGCTTTCTTT
>.|.|TRBJ1-2|TRBV5-6
CASSGRDFLETYGYTF
TGTGCCAGCAGCGGTCGGGACTTCCTTGAAACCTATGGCTACACCTTC
>few|.|TRBJ1-3|TRBV7-9
CASSITLGDRNTIYF
TGTGCCAGCAGCATAACCTTGGGGGACCGAAACACCATATATTTT
>.|TRBD1|TRBJ1-2|TRBV11-2
CASSSLGTGNGYTF
TGTGCCAGCAGCTCGCTCGGGACAGGGAATGGCTACACCTTC
>.|TRBD1|TRBJ2-7|TRBV19
CASTPGTGAYEQYF
TGTGCCAGTACCCCCGGGACAGGTGCCTACGAGCAGTACTTC
>.|TRBD2|TRBJ2-3|TRBV5-1
CASSLGLAVSTDTQYF
TGCGCCAGCAGCTTGGGACTAGCGGTTAGCACAGATACGCAGTATTTT
>.|TRBD1|TRBJ1-6|TRBV10-1
CASSDRGEAPLHF
TGCGCCAGCAGCGACAGGGGCGAGGCACCCCTCCACTTT
>.|.|TRBJ1-1|TRBV29-1
CRAGSHTEAFF
TGCAGAGCCGGGTCCCACACTGAAGCTTTCTTT
>.|.|TRBJ1-1|TRBV18
CASSEQGNTEAFF
TGTGCCAGCTCGGAGCAGGGAAACACTGAAGCTTTCTTT
>few|TRBD2|TRBJ2-7|TRBV5-1
CASSLTSEYYEQYF
TGCGCCAGCAGCTTAACTAGCGAGTACTACGAGCAGTACTTC
>.|TRBD1|TRBJ1-1|TRBV7-9
CASSPTGRETEAFF
TGTGCCAGCAGCCCGACAGGGCGAGAGACTGAAGCTTTCTTT